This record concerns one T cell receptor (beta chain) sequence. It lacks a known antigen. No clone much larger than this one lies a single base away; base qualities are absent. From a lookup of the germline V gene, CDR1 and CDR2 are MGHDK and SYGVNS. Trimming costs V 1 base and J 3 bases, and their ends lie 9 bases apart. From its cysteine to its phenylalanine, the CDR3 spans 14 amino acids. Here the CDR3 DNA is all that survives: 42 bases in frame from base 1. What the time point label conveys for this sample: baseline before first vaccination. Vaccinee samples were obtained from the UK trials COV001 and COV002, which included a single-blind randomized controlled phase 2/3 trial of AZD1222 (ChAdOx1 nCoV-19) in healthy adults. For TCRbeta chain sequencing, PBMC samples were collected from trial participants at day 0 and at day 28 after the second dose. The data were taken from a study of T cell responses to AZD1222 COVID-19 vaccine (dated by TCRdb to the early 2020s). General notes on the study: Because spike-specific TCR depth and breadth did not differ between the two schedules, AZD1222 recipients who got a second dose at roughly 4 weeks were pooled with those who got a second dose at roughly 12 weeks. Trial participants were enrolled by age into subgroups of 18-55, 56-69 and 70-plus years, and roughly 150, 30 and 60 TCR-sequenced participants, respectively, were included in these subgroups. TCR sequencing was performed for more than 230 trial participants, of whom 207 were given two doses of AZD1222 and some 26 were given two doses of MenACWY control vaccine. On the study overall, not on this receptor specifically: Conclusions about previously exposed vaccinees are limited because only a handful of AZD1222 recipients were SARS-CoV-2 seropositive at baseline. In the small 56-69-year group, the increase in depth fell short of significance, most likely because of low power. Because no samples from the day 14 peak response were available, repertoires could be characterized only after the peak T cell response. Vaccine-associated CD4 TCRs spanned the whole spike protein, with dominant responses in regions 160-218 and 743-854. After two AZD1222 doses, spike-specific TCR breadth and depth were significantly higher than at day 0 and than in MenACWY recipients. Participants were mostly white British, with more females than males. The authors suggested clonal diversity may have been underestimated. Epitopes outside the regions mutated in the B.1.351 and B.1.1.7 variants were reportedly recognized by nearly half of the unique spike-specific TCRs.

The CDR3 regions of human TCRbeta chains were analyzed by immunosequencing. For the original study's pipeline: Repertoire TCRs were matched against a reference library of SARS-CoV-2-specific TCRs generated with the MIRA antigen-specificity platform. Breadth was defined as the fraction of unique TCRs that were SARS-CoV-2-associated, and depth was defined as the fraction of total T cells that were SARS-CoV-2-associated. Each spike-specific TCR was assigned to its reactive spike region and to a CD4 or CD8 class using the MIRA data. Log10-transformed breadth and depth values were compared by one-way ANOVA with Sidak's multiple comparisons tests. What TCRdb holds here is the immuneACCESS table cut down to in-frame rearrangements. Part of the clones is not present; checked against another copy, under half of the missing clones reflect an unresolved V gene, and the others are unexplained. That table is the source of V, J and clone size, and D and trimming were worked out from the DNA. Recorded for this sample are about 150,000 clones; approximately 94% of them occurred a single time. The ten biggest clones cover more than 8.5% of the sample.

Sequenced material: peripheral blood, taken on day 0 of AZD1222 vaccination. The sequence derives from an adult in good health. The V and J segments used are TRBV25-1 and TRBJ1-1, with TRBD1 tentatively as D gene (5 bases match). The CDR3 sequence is CASSELGGYTEAFF. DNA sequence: TGTGCCAGCAGTGAATTGGGGGGTTACACTGAAGCTTTCTTT.